This T cell receptor (beta chain) was captured by sequencing in a study of blood T cells in healthy people across ages. Then a second PCR, running roughly 6 to 11 cycles, was carried out with a sample-barcoded 5' primer and a J-beta primer mix. TCRdb re-analysed the 5' RACE reads in MiXCR, keeping a single row per CDR3 protein. The sample has more than 900,000 distinct CDR3 sequences, almost 25% seen once. The CDR3 has 13 residues. Looked up from germline, CDR1 is SNHLY and CDR2 is FYNNEI. In its sample, this clonotype was seen a few times. These data were likewise used in another study, on T cells of mothers and their children. That work adds: Reads obtained per mother exceeded 9.5 million TCR beta CDR3 reads, with several million obtained per child.

Sequenced sample: blood. The chain combines TRBV2 with TRBJ2-1; unclear D gene. The J call could be wrong; TRBJ2-7 is a better fit for the DNA end. The receptor's source is a girl aged 2-10 years in good health. CDR3 DNA: TGTGCCAGCAGTGATATTTTCGGATACGAGCAGTACTTC. This codes for CASSDIFGYEQYF.